Listed below are T cell receptor beta chains from one sample, sequenced in a study of OX40 agonist ivuxolimab in advanced cancers. The assay was immunoSEQ multiplex PCR, and TCRdb's table has in-frame clones only and misses some. The table lists tens of thousands of clones, 85% to 95% of them singletons. The starting material was CD4+ or CD8+ T cells sorted from blood, obtained in a trial of the OX40 agonist ivuxolimab. The receptor set was obtained from an adult with an advanced solid tumor such as melanoma, head and neck, liver or kidney cancer. CDR3s include the opening cysteine and the closing phenylalanine or tryptophan. Fields, in order: D gene, clone size, J gene, V gene, CDR3 protein, CDR3 DNA. D genes are given only for firm matches. Expanded clones get a size class; other rows say once, few or many, or leave the size out.

. . TRBJ1-1 TRBV7-9 CASSPYGGNTEAFF TGTGCCAGCAGCCCTTACGGTGGGAACACTGAAGCTTTCTTT
. . TRBJ2-1 TRBV14 CASNTKETGEQFF TGTGCCAGCAACACGAAGGAAACTGGTGAGCAGTTCTTC
. . TRBJ2-1 TRBV6-1 CASSEGEYYNEQFF TGTGCCAGCAGTGAAGGGGAGTACTACAATGAGCAGTTCTTC
TRBD1 . TRBJ2-7 TRBV9 CASSGGTGGTYEQYF TGTGCCAGCAGCGGAGGGACAGGGGGAACCTACGAGCAGTACTTC
. . TRBJ1-6 TRBV7-6 CASSLMGSSPLHF TGTGCCAGCAGCTTGATGGGATCGTCACCCCTCCACTTT
TRBD2 . TRBJ2-1 TRBV4-3 CASSQEETSGSFEQFF TGCGCCAGCAGCCAAGAAGAGACTAGCGGGAGCTTTGAGCAGTTCTTC
. once TRBJ1-1 TRBV19 CASSWNFMNTEAFF TGTGCCAGTAGTTGGAACTTCATGAACACTGAAGCTTTCTTT
. few TRBJ1-1 TRBV29-1 CSVEGVDTEAFF TGCAGCGTTGAAGGGGTAGACACTGAAGCTTTCTTT
. . TRBJ2-3 TRBV19 CASSIGGILDTQYF TGTGCCAGTAGTATCGGTGGGATCCTAGATACGCAGTATTTT
TRBD2 once TRBJ2-1 TRBV13 CASLMGTSDNEQFF TGTGCCAGCCTGATGGGGACTAGCGACAATGAGCAGTTCTTC
. . TRBJ2-7 TRBV6-5 CASSYSVSYEQYF TGTGCCAGCAGTTACTCTGTCTCCTACGAGCAGTACTTC
. . TRBJ1-3 TRBV4-3 CASSHHRESSGNTIYF TGCGCCAGCAGCCACCACAGGGAGAGCTCTGGAAACACCATATATTTT
. . TRBJ2-3 TRBV27 CASSLAGTDTQYF TGTGCCAGCAGTTTAGCGGGAACAGATACGCAGTATTTT
. . TRBJ1-3 TRBV19 CASSASWQGNTIYF TGTGCCAGTAGTGCAAGCTGGCAGGGGAACACCATATATTTT
TRBD1 . TRBJ2-5 TRBV13 CASSLGTGLAQETQYF TGTGCCAGCAGCTTGGGGACAGGACTTGCGCAAGAGACCCAGTACTTC
. once TRBJ1-1 TRBV19 CASSMGGFTEAFF TGTGCCAGTAGTATGGGTGGTTTTACTGAAGCTTTCTTT
. once TRBJ2-7 TRBV29-1 CSVAFGQSYEQYF TGCAGCGTTGCTTTCGGGCAGTCCTACGAGCAGTACTTC
. . TRBJ2-5 TRBV10-2 CASSDGIKETQYF TGCGCCAGCAGTGATGGGATCAAAGAGACCCAGTACTTC
. . TRBJ2-7 TRBV27 CASSPAAGLYEQYF TGTGCCAGCAGTCCTGCCGCGGGACTCTACGAGCAGTACTTC
. . TRBJ1-1 TRBV29-1 CSVVGSLPTEAFF TGCAGCGTTGTCGGTTCCCTCCCCACTGAAGCTTTCTTT
. . TRBJ1-2 TRBV29-1 CSAPGGPLGGYTF TGCAGCGCTCCGGGGGGCCCTTTGGGGGGCTACACCTTC
. . TRBJ2-2 TRBV4-1 CASSPPGWHGELFF TGCGCCAGCAGCCCGCCAGGCTGGCACGGGGAGCTGTTTTTT
TRBD1 . TRBJ2-3 TRBV6-1 CASSEVTGGTDTQYF TGTGCCAGCAGTGAAGTCACAGGGGGCACAGATACGCAGTATTTT
. . TRBJ2-7 TRBV4-2 CASSQELWDRSSYEQYF TGTGCCAGCAGCCAAGAACTTTGGGACCGCAGCTCCTACGAGCAGTACTTC
TRBD1 . TRBJ2-1 TRBV6-5 CASSIEQGTNEQFF TGTGCCAGCAGTATAGAACAGGGGACGAATGAGCAGTTCTTC
. . TRBJ2-3 TRBV7-3 CASSLVGYTDTQYF TGTGCCAGCAGCTTAGTGGGGTACACAGATACGCAGTATTTT
TRBD1 . TRBJ1-1 TRBV15 CATSDRQGEAFF TGTGCCACCTCTGATAGACAGGGTGAAGCTTTCTTT
. . TRBJ1-4 TRBV2 CASSPPGRDEKLFF TGTGCCAGCAGTCCTCCGGGACGGGATGAAAAACTGTTTTTT
TRBD1 . TRBJ1-4 TRBV4-3 CASSQVRRDRHEKLFF TGCGCCAGCAGCCAAGTGCGGCGGGACAGACATGAAAAACTGTTTTTT
. . TRBJ2-1 TRBV6-5 CASSTRDTYNEQFF TGTGCCAGCAGTACCCGGGACACATACAATGAGCAGTTCTTC
. . TRBJ1-1 TRBV29-1 CSVDSGGRWDTEAFF TGCAGCGTTGATTCCGGGGGGCGGTGGGACACTGAAGCTTTCTTT
TRBD2 . TRBJ2-1 TRBV9 CASGGTSLAEQFF TGTGCCAGCGGGGGGACTAGCCTCGCCGAGCAGTTCTTC
. . TRBJ2-5 TRBV6-6 CASSYVVQETQYF TGTGCCAGCAGTTACGTGGTGCAAGAGACCCAGTACTTC
. . TRBJ2-7 TRBV2 CASSEVGRGLDYEQYF TGTGCCAGCAGTGAGGTTGGGAGGGGGCTCGACTACGAGCAGTACTTC
TRBD1 . TRBJ2-3 TRBV10-3 CAISESQGLGPTDTQYF TGTGCCATCAGTGAGTCACAGGGGCTGGGACCCACAGATACGCAGTATTTT
. . TRBJ1-1 TRBV5-4 CASSLGSMNTEAFF TGTGCCAGCAGCTTGGGGAGCATGAACACTGAAGCTTTCTTT
TRBD2 . TRBJ2-1 TRBV7-6 CASSLAGVGLNEQFF TGTGCCAGCAGCCTAGCGGGAGTCGGCCTCAATGAGCAGTTCTTC
. . TRBJ2-5 TRBV7-6 CASSLELTRGTQYF TGTGCCAGCAGCTTAGAACTCACCAGGGGGACCCAGTACTTC
. . TRBJ1-2 TRBV13 CASSLTGNYGYTF TGTGCCAGCAGCTTAACAGGGAACTATGGCTACACCTTC
. . TRBJ2-5 TRBV2 CASSESGEETQYF TGTGCCAGCAGTGAGTCGGGGGAAGAGACCCAGTACTTC
. . TRBJ2-7 TRBV6-5 CASRAGASLFYEQYF TGTGCCAGCAGGGCGGGTGCCAGTCTATTCTACGAGCAGTACTTC
TRBD2 . TRBJ2-7 TRBV4-2 CASSQDVRTSGSYEQYF TGTGCCAGCAGCCAAGATGTCAGGACTAGCGGCTCCTACGAGCAGTACTTC
. . TRBJ2-7 TRBV11-2 CASSSQRDEQYF TGTGCCAGCAGCTCTCAGCGGGACGAGCAGTACTTC
. . TRBJ2-7 TRBV7-9 CASSFLGDSYEQYF TGTGCCAGCAGCTTTTTAGGGGACTCCTACGAGCAGTACTTC
. . TRBJ2-3 TRBV9 CASSVEGGLITDTQYF TGTGCCAGCAGCGTTGAGGGGGGGCTCATCACAGATACGCAGTATTTT
TRBD2 . TRBJ2-5 TRBV27 CASSLTSGSGETQYF TGTGCCAGCAGTTTAACTAGCGGGAGCGGTGAGACCCAGTACTTC
TRBD1 . TRBJ2-2 TRBV7-9 CASSPIQGLNTGELFF TGTGCCAGCAGCCCTATACAGGGGTTGAACACCGGGGAGCTGTTTTTT
TRBD1 . TRBJ1-2 TRBV4-1 CASSQGTGGYGYTF TGCGCCAGCAGCCAGGGGACAGGGGGCTATGGCTACACCTTC
. . TRBJ2-3 TRBV19 CASSRMDGTFTDTQYF TGTGCCAGTAGTAGAATGGACGGTACATTCACAGATACGCAGTATTTT
. few TRBJ1-2 TRBV19 CASSRSGNGYTF TGTGCCAGTAGTAGGTCGGGGAATGGCTACACCTTC
TRBD1 . TRBJ1-2 TRBV28 CASSLTGDGNYGYTF TGTGCCAGCAGTTTAACAGGGGACGGAAACTATGGCTACACCTTC